This passage covers 2 T cell receptor beta chains from one sample sequenced in a study of Ad26.COV2.S vaccination and SARS-CoV-2 variants (dated by TCRdb to about 2021). Library construction relied on the immunoSEQ multiplex PCR assay. TCRdb mirrors the immuneACCESS table, restricted to in-frame sequences. Some clones are absent from its copies; in checked studies, under half trace to an unresolved V gene, and the reason for the others is unknown. Here the sample has fewer than 400,000 clones; around nine tenths occur a single time. 1.5% to 2% of the sample lies in the top ten. The treatment or condition label, read with the paper, signifies: over 15 received Ad26.COV2.S at low or high dose, single or two shots; about five received placebo; per-sample allocation not given. For vaccine and placebo recipients, the sequenced repertoires came from samples collected on day 63 after the first injection.

The sequencing here drew on peripheral blood, taken in a trial of Ad26.COV2.S vaccine versus placebo. These receptors were obtained from a person aged 18-65 years who received the Ad26.COV2.S COVID-19 vaccine or a placebo.

This sequence joins TRBV28 and TRBJ2-6, with D uncertain. The CDR3 extends over 14 amino acids. Trimming took off 1 base at V and 0 bases at J, with 1 base between the two ends. The V gene's germline CDR1 is MDHEN and CDR2 SYDVKM. The CDR3 spells CASSLYSGANVLTF. The CDR3 DNA is TGTGCCAGCAGTTTATACTCTGGGGCCAACGTCCTGACTTTC.

This chain uses TRBV5-6 with TRBJ1-1; D is undetermined. CDR1 is SGHDT and CDR2 is YYEEEE in the germline V gene. V was shortened by 2 bases and J by 1 base, with 12 bases between the two germline ends. The CDR3 runs 15 residues. The CDR3 loop is CASSFDGRKNTEAFF. The CDR3, as DNA: TGTGCCAGCAGCTTTGATGGCCGCAAGAACACTGAAGCTTTCTTT.